The 15 T cell receptor beta chains below were found in one sample sequenced in a study of spatial heterogeneity in lung cancer. TCRdb reanalysed the 5' RACE reads using MiXCR and keeps one entry per CDR3 protein. The data contain around 7,800 distinct CDR3 sequences, about 8.6% of them singletons. Time point specified: sample taken at primary tumor resection. The starting material was PBMCs, obtained at surgery. The receptor set was obtained from a male donor with early-stage non-small cell lung cancer.

This clonotype has ten or more counts. This chain links TRBV3-1 with TRBJ1-1; 8 positions agree with TRBD1. V dropped 4 bases and J dropped 4; count of bases not matched to a gene: 8. This CDR3 has 15 amino acids. Germline assignment: CDR1 LGHDT and CDR2 YNNKEL (reference sequence). The CDR3 DNA follows: TGTGCCAGCAGCCGAGGACAGGGAGGATTCACTGAAGCTTTCTTT. The encoded protein is CASSRGQGGFTEAFF.

The chain carries TRBV20-1 and TRBJ2-3; tentative D call: TRBD2 (6 bases). CDR1 is DFQATT, CDR2 SNEGSKA, per germline (reference sequence). V lost 4 bases and J lost 2, with 13 bases in between. The CDR3 extends over 14 amino acids. Here the CDR3 DNA reads TGCAGTGCTAAACCCGGGACTTCCACAGATACGCAGTATTTT. This codes for CSAKPGTSTDTQYF.

This clonotype was seen repeatedly, ten times or more. V is TRBV6-1 and J is TRBJ2-1; TRBD1 agrees at 7 bases. J was trimmed by 9 bases and V by 6 bases; bases with no gene match: 5. Per the germline V gene, CDR1 is MNHNS and CDR2 is SASEGT. The CDR3 contains 12 residues. Here the CDR3 reads CASRTGPGEQFF. The CDR3 region has the DNA TGTGCCAGCAGGACAGGGCCGGGTGAGCAGTTCTTC.

This rearrangement joins TRBV6-2 or TRBV6-3 to TRBJ2-5; D is ambiguous. The germline V gene has CDR1 MNHEY and CDR2 SVGEGT. The CDR3 totals 13 residues. Deletions cut 2 bases from V and 0 bases from J, with 4 bases between. In nucleotides, the CDR3 is TGTGCCAGCAGTTACCAAGACCAAGAGACCCAGTACTTC. It is translated as CASSYQDQETQYF.

By sample share, this clonotype is medium-sized. The V and J genes are TRBV4-1 and TRBJ2-1; 13 nucleotides agree with TRBD2. The germline gives CDR1 MGHRA, CDR2 YSYEKL. The V and J ends lost 1 base and 9 bases, in that order; junction bases with no gene match: 3. This CDR3 has 15 residues. The CDR3 spells CASSQAGLAGTEQFF. The CDR3 region has the DNA TGCGCCAGCAGCCAAGCGGGACTAGCGGGAACTGAGCAGTTCTTC.

CDR3 sequence: CASSYRAQGLHGYTF. CDR3 DNA: TGTGCCAGCAGCTACCGGGCCCAAGGACTTCATGGCTACACCTTC. The rearrangement links TRBV7-8 to TRBJ1-2; no clear D. The V and J ends lost 4 bases and 6 bases respectively, with 18 bases between them. Germline assignment: CDR1 SGHVS and CDR2 FQNEAQ. The CDR3 is 15 amino acids. Full variable domain (rest looked up from reference TRBV7-8 and TRBJ1-2): GAGVSQSPRYKVAKRGQDVALRCDPISGHVSLFWYQQALGQGPEFLTYFQNEAQLDKSGLPSDRFFAERPEGSVSTLKIQRTQQEDSAVYLCASSYRAQGLHGYTFGSGTRLTVV.

The chain combines TRBV20-1 with TRBJ2-7; D remains unclear. This CDR3 comprises 15 residues. Per germline, CDR1 DFQATT and CDR2 SNEGSKA (reference sequence). Trimming removed 0 bases from V and 2 bases from J, with 14 bases in between. In nucleotides, the CDR3 is TGCAGTGCTAGAGACGAGAGACTTGAAGCCTACGAGCAGTACTTC. Its protein product is CSARDERLEAYEQYF.

This clonotype was seen at least ten times. Relative to the germline gene, one junction end is altered; a read error may explain this. V is TRBV7-7 and J is TRBJ1-1; no firm D call. Per germline, CDR1 SSHAT and CDR2 FNYEAQ (reference sequence). CDR3 size: 13 residues. The CDR3 sequence: CASSQEWNTEAFF. Here the CDR3 DNA reads TGTGCTAGCAGCCAGGAATGGAACACTGAAGCTTTCTTT.

This clonotype was observed at least ten times. The chain is built from TRBV3-1 and TRBJ2-3; TRBD2 might be the D (6 bases). CDR1 is LGHDT, CDR2 YNNKEL, per germline (reference sequence). The CDR3 sequence is 14 residues long. V was clipped by 4 bases and J by 2 bases, with 10 bases between them. The CDR3 region is CASSPGTHTDTQYF. In DNA, the CDR3 is TGTGCCAGCAGCCCCGGGACTCACACAGATACGCAGTATTTT.

This clonotype is judged medium-sized (0.01 to 0.1%). The V call is TRBV2, the J call TRBJ1-6; a weak D match, TRBD1 (5 bases). V dropped 3 bases and J dropped 10 bases, with 13 bases sitting between them. Germline-derived CDR1 and CDR2 are SNHLY and FYNNEI. This CDR3 region has 14 residues. The CDR3 sequence: CASSDQGGESPLHF. The CDR3 coding sequence is TGTGCCAGCAGTGATCAGGGAGGGGAATCACCCCTCCACTTT.

The chain joins TRBV4-1 to TRBJ2-4, with 8 nucleotides matching TRBD2. CDR1 MGHRA and CDR2 YSYEKL come from the germline V gene. The CDR3 is 16 residues long. V shed 2 bases, J shed 6 bases, and the junction held 9 bases outside the gene matches. CDR3 region: CASSQSRAGGVNIQYF. The CDR3 nucleotides read TGCGCCAGCAGCCAATCCCGGGCGGGAGGTGTAAACATTCAGTACTTC.

This clonotype has at least ten counts. The chain couples TRBV2 to TRBJ2-5; tentative D call: TRBD2 (5 bases). The germline V gene encodes CDR1 SNHLY and CDR2 FYNNEI. This CDR3 contains 15 residues. V was cut by 3 bases and J by 1 base, with 12 bases left in between. In DNA, the CDR3 is TGTGCCAGCAGTGACCCCGCGGGTACCCAAGAGACCCAGTACTTC. Translated: CASSDPAGTQETQYF. The complete variable domain, with remaining parts taken from reference TRBV2 and TRBJ2-5, reads EPEVTQTPSHQVTQMGQEVILRCVPISNHLYFYWYRQILGQKVEFLVSFYNNEISEKSEIFDDQFSVERPDGSNFTLKIRSTKLEDSAMYFCASSDPAGTQETQYFGPGTRLLVL.

This clonotype was counted many times. The chain joins TRBV11-2 to TRBJ2-3; 10 nucleotides match TRBD1. This CDR3 spans 17 amino acids. V was pared by 2 bases and J by 5 bases, with 10 bases of the junction left unmatched. Germline CDR1 is SGHAT and CDR2 is FQNNGV. CDR3 in amino acids: CASSLPPPGQGLDTQYF. The CDR3 nucleotides are TGTGCCAGCAGCTTACCACCGCCGGGACAGGGGTTAGATACGCAGTATTTT.

Judged by abundance, this clonotype is medium-sized. J is TRBJ2-3 and V is TRBV20-1; D unresolved. This CDR3 comprises 14 residues. With 4 bases removed from V and 1 base from J, the gap between germline ends came to 12 bases. The germline CDR1 and CDR2 sequences are DFQATT and SNEGSKA (reference sequence). The CDR3, as DNA: TGCAGTGCTAAGACTGGAGAGGGCACAGATACGCAGTATTTT. Protein product: CSAKTGEGTDTQYF.

This clonotype was picked up many times. The gene calls are TRBV12-3 or TRBV12-4 and TRBJ2-5; tentative D call: TRBD2 (6 bases). V was trimmed by 6 bases and J by 1 base, leaving 15 bases between them. The CDR3 loop spans 15 amino acids. The CDR3 DNA is TGTGCCAGCAGATTCTCGGCGGGATCCCAAGAGACCCAGTACTTC. It is translated as CASRFSAGSQETQYF.